The entry below gives a single TCR beta chain sequence along with its context. This sample was included in a study of blood T cell repertoires in COVID-19. The CDR3 length is 13 residues. Trimming left V 1 base short and J 7 bases short, with 5 bases between. Germline lookup yields CDR1 LGHDT and CDR2 YNNKEL (reference sequence). The repertoire was sequenced with immunoSEQ multiplex PCR; TCRdb's copy has only in-frame clones and lacks some. Of about 160,000 clones listed, 80% to 90% are singletons. Sequenced: peripheral blood. The rearrangement links TRBV3-1 (or the pseudogene TRBV3-2) to TRBJ1-6; no definite D call. This receptor was obtained from a woman aged 50 to 65 with COVID-19, enrolled during active disease. In DNA, the CDR3 is TGTGCCAGCAGCCAAGGGCCAAATTCACCCCTCCACTTT. This sequence encodes CASSQGPNSPLHF.